One sample yielded the 5 T cell receptor beta chains listed below, sequenced in a study of CD8 T cells in Susac syndrome. An amount of RNA that ranged from about 0.45 to 1 ug was reverse transcribed with random hexamers. TCRdb reprocessed the immunoSEQ multiplex PCR reads via MiXCR and lists one record per CDR3 protein. The sample shows 200,000 or so distinct CDR3 sequences, more than 85% of them seen only once. The sample was CD8+ T cells from PBMCs. These receptors were taken from a human donor with multiple sclerosis.

This chain uses TRBV7-2 with TRBJ2-7; maybe TRBD1 (6 bases). Trimming removed 2 bases at V and 9 bases at J, with 17 bases between. Germline V lookup: CDR1 SGHTA, CDR2 FQGNSA. This CDR3 comprises 14 residues. The CDR3 protein is CASSLPFPGEAQYF. The DNA of the CDR3 is TGTGCCAGCAGCTTACCGTTTCCAGGGGAAGCGCAGTACTTC. Complete variable domain (other parts from reference TRBV7-2 and TRBJ2-7): GAGVSQSPSNKVTEKGKDVELRCDPISGHTALYWYRQSLGQGLEFLIYFQGNSAPDKSGLPSDRFSAERTGGSVSTLTIQRTQQEDSAVYLCASSLPFPGEAQYFGPGTRLTVT.

CDR3 in amino acids: CASSLAPLGEYEQYF. The DNA of the CDR3 is TGTGCCAGCAGCTTAGCCCCCTTAGGTGAATACGAGCAGTACTTC. The rearrangement uses TRBV7-8 and TRBJ2-7; D is undetermined. Germline values: CDR1 SGHVS, CDR2 FQNEAQ. This CDR3 is built from 15 residues. V was trimmed by 0 bases and J by 4 bases, leaving 13 bases between them. Full variable domain (outside the CDR3, taken from reference TRBV7-8 and TRBJ2-7): GAGVSQSPRYKVAKRGQDVALRCDPISGHVSLFWYQQALGQGPEFLTYFQNEAQLDKSGLPSDRFFAERPEGSVSTLKIQRTQQEDSAVYLCASSLAPLGEYEQYFGPGTRLTVT.

The V and J genes are TRBV13 and TRBJ1-1; the match to TRBD1 covers 10 bases. Germline lookup yields CDR1 PRHDT and CDR2 FYEKMQ (reference sequence). This CDR3 is built from 14 residues. V gave up 5 bases and J gave up 3 bases; unmatched junction bases: 3. The CDR3 spells CASSLGTGDTEAFF. The CDR3 DNA follows: TGTGCCAGCAGCCTCGGGACAGGGGACACTGAAGCTTTCTTT. The full variable domain, its missing parts supplied by reference TRBV13 and TRBJ1-1, is AAGVIQSPRHLIKEKRETATLKCYPIPRHDTVYWYQQGPGQDPQFLISFYEKMQSDKGSIPDRFSAQQFSDYHSELNMSSLELGDSALYFCASSLGTGDTEAFFGQGTRLTVV.

The chain employs TRBV15 and TRBJ2-1; perhaps TRBD2 as D (6 bases). Germline CDR1 and CDR2: LNHNV and YYDKDF (reference sequence). The CDR3 runs to 14 residues. The germline V and J ends were trimmed by 1 base and 7 bases, with 11 bases remaining between them. CDR3 nucleotides: TGTGCCACCAGCAGAGCTCGGGGGAGGAATGAGCAGTTCTTC. Translating gives CATSRARGRNEQFF.

CDR3 nucleotides: TGTGCCAGCAGTTTAGTCCTCCGGGGGAACACTGAAGCTTTCTTT. The encoded protein is CASSLVLRGNTEAFF. The chain recombines TRBV12-3 or TRBV12-4 with TRBJ1-1, with D unresolved. Trimming took off 1 base at V and 1 base at J, with 10 bases between the two ends. The CDR3 is 15 amino acids.